The clone carrying this T cell receptor beta chain has more than one count but fewer than ten. Antigen specificity is unknown. This sample is drawn from a study of regulatory T cells in long-lasting Graves disease. Study-wide points: With 2,500 to 3,500 shared public clonotypes, persistent patients exceeded new patients, who shared about a thousand. Study was limited to peripheral blood, excluding thyroid tissue. TCR diversity was lower in persistent Graves' patients (versus newly diagnosed ones).

Construction of TCR beta libraries relied on iRepertoire HTBI primers and on Arm-PCR targeting CDR3 regions. From the multiplex PCR reads, TCRdb called clonotypes with MiXCR, one entry per CDR3 protein. The sample comprises hundreds of thousands of distinct CDR3 sequences, 20% to 25% of which are singletons, and over 7.5% rests with the top ten. The time point: persistent/refractory GD, antithyroid drugs over 5 years with positive TRAb. RNA extracted from PBMCs served as the sequencing template. The sample in question was peripheral blood mononuclear cells (PBMCs), obtained when the disease was refractory, from a patient treated with antithyroid drugs. The TCR comes from a female donor with Graves disease.

DNA of the CDR3: TGCGCCAGCAGCTTGGCCCCGGGACTAGCGGTCGAGCAGTACTTC. Residues: CASSLAPGLAVEQYF. This sequence joins TRBV5-1 and TRBJ2-7; 11 positions agree with TRBD2. V lost 0 bases to trimming and J lost 6 bases; unmatched junction nucleotides: 5. The germline V gene has CDR1 SGHRS and CDR2 YFSETQ. There are 15 residues in the CDR3.